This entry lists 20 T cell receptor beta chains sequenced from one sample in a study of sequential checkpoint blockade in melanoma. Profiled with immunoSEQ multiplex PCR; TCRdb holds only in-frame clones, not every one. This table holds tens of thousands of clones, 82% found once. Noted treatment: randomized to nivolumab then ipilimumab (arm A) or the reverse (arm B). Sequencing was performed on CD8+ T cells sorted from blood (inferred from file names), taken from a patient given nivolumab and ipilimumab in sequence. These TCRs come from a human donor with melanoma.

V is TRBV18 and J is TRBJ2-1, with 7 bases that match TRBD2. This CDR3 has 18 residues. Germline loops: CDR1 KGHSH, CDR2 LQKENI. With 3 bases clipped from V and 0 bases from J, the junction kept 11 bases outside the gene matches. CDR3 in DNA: TGTGCCAGCTCACCCGGTCTACTAGCGTTAAGCTCCTACAATGAGCAGTTCTTC. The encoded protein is CASSPGLLALSSYNEQFF.

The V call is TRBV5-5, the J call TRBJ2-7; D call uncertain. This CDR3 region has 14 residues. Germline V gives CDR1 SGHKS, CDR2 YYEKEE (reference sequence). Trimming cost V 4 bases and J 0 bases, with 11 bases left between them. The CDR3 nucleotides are TGTGCCAGCAGCCCCGAGGTCGCCTCCTACGAGCAGTACTTC. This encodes CASSPEVASYEQYF.

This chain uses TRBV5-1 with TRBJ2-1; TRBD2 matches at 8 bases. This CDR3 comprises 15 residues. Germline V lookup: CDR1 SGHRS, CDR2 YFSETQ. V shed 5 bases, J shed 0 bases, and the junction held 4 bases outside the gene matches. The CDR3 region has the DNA TGCGCCAGCAGAAAAAGCGGGAGCTCCTACAATGAGCAGTTCTTC. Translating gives CASRKSGSSYNEQFF.

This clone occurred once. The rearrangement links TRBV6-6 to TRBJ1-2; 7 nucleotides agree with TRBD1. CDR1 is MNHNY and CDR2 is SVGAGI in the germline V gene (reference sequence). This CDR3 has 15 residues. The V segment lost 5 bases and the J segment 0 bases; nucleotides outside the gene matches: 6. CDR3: CASSTTGIANYGYTF. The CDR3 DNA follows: TGTGCCAGCAGTACGACAGGGATAGCTAACTATGGCTACACCTTC.

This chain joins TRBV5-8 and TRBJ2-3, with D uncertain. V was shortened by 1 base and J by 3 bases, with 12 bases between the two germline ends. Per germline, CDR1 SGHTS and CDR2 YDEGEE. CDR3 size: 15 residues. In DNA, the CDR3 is TGTGCCAGCAGCTTGAGTCTCCACAGAACAGATACGCAGTATTTT. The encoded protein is CASSLSLHRTDTQYF.

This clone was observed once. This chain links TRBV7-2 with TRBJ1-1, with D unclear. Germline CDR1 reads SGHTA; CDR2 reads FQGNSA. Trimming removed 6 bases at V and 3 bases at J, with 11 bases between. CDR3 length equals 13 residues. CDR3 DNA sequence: TGTGCCAGCAGTTTTACACGGGACACTGAAGCTTTCTTT. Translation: CASSFTRDTEAFF.

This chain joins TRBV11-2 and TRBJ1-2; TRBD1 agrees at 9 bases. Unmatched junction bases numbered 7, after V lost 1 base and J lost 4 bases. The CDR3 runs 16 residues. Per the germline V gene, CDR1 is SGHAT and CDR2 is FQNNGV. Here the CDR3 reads CASSLGTGTGFYGYTF. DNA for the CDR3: TGTGCCAGCAGCTTAGGCACCGGGACAGGGTTCTATGGCTACACCTTC.

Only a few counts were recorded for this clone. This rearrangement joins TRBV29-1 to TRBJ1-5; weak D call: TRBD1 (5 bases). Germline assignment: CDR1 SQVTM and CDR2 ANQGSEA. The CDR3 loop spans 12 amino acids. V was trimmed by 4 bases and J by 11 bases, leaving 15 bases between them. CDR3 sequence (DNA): TGCAGCGTTGTGGGGTTTTCGGGGGCCCAGCATTTT. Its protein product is CSVVGFSGAQHF.

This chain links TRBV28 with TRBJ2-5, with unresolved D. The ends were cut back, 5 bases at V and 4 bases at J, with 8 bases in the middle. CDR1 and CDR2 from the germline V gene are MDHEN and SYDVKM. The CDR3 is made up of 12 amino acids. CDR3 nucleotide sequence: TGTGCCAGCAGTCCCACACGAGAGACCCAGTACTTC. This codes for CASSPTRETQYF.

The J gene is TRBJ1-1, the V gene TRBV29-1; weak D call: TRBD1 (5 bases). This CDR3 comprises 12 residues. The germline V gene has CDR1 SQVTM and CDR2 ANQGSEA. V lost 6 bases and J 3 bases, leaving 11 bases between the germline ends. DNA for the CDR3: TGCAGCGTCAGGGTTTACGACACTGAAGCTTTCTTT. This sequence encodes CSVRVYDTEAFF.

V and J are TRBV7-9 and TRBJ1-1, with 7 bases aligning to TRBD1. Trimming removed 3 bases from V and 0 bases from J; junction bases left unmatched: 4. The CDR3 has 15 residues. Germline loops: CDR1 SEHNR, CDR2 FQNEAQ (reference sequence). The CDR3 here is CASSFETGVNTEAFF. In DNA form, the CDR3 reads TGTGCCAGCAGCTTTGAAACAGGGGTGAACACTGAAGCTTTCTTT.

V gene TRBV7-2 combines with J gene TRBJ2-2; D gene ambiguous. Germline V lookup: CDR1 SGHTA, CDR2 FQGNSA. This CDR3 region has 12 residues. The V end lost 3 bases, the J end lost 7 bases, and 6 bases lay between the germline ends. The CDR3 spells CASSFLGGELFF. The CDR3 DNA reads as TGTGCCAGCAGCTTCCTAGGCGGGGAGCTGTTTTTT.

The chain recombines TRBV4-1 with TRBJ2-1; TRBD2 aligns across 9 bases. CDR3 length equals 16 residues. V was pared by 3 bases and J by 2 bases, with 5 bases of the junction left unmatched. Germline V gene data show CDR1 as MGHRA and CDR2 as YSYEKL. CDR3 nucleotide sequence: TGCGCCAGCAGCCAGGAGGGACTAGCTGCCTACAATGAGCAGTTCTTC. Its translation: CASSQEGLAAYNEQFF.

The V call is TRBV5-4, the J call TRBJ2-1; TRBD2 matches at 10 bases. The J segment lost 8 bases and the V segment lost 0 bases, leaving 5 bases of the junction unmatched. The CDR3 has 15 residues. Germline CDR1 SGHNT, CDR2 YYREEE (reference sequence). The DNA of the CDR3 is TGTGCCAGCAGCTTGGGAATAGCGGGAGGCTATGAGCAGTTCTTC. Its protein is CASSLGIAGGYEQFF.

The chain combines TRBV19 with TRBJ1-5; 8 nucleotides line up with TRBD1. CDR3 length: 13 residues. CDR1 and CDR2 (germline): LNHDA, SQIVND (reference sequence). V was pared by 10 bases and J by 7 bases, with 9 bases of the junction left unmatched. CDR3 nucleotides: TGTGCCACTCGAGGACAGGGAGAGCAGCCCCAGCATTTT. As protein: CATRGQGEQPQHF. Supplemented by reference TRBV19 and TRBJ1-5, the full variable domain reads DGGITQSPKYLFRKEGQNVTLSCEQNLNHDAMYWYRQDPGQGLRLIYYSQIVNDFQKGDIAEGYSVSREKKESFPLTVTSAQKNPTAFYLCATRGQGEQPQHFGDGTRLSIL.

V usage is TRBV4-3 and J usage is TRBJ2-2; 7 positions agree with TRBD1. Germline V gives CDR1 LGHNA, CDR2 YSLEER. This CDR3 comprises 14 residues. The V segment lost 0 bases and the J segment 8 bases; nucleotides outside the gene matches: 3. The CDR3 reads CASSQDQGVGELFF. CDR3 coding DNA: TGCGCCAGCAGCCAAGATCAGGGGGTGGGGGAGCTGTTTTTT.

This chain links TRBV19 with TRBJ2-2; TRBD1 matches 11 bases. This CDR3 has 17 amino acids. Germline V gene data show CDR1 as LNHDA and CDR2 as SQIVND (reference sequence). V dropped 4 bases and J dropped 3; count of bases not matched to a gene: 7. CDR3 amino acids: CASSTGQGVIDTGELFF. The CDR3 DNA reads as TGTGCCAGTAGTACGGGACAGGGGGTTATTGACACCGGGGAGCTGTTTTTT.

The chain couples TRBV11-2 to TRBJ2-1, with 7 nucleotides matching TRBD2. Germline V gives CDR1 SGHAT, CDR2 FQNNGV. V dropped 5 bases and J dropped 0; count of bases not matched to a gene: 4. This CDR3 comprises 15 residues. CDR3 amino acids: CASSLAAGSYNEQFF. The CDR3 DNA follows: TGTGCCAGCAGCCTAGCGGCGGGCTCCTACAATGAGCAGTTCTTC.

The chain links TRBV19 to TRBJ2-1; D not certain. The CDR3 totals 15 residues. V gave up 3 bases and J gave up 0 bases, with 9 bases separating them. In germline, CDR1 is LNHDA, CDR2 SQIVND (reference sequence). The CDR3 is CASSIGSASYNEQFF. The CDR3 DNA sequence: TGTGCCAGTAGTATTGGCAGTGCCTCCTACAATGAGCAGTTCTTC.

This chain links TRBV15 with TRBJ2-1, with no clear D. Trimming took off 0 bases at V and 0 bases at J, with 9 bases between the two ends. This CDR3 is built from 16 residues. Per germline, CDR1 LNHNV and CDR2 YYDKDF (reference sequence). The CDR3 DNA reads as TGTGCCACCAGCAGAGATCTGGGCAACTCCTACAATGAGCAGTTCTTC. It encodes CATSRDLGNSYNEQFF.